This TCR beta chain came from a study of blood T cell repertoires in COVID-19. The CDR3 consists of 17 residues. Germline assignment: CDR1 SGDLS and CDR2 YYNGEE. The J segment lost 2 bases and the V segment lost 4 bases, leaving 8 bases of the junction unmatched. Data came from immunoSEQ multiplex PCR; TCRdb stores just in-frame clones and leaves some out. The table has around 99,000 clones, 60% to 85% seen once. The V and J genes are TRBV9 and TRBJ1-3, with 11 bases fitting TRBD1. The specimen was peripheral blood. This TCR was recovered from a woman older than 75 with active or convalescent COVID-19. CDR3 residues: CASSPSGQGAAGNTIYF. In DNA form, the CDR3 reads TGTGCCAGCAGCCCAAGCGGACAGGGGGCTGCTGGAAACACCATATATTTT.